Shown below are 9 T cell receptor beta chains from a single sample sequenced in a study of sequential checkpoint blockade in melanoma. Using immunoSEQ multiplex PCR, the repertoire was profiled, and TCRdb retains in-frame clones only, with some absent. The repertoire holds some 17,000 clones, with about two thirds as singletons. Treatment defined: randomized to nivolumab then ipilimumab (arm A) or the reverse (arm B). The sequencing used CD8+ T cells sorted from blood (inferred from file names), collected from a patient given nivolumab and ipilimumab in sequence. These receptors came from a human donor with melanoma.

The CDR3 DNA is TGTGCCAGCAGCTTATCGCGGAATGAGCAGTTCTTC. Translation: CASSLSRNEQFF. This chain connects TRBV11-2 to TRBJ2-1; D gene unclear. V gave up 2 bases and J gave up 7 bases, with 6 bases separating them. The CDR3 runs 12 residues. Germline CDR1 and CDR2: SGHAT and FQNNGV.

The chain employs TRBV21-1 and TRBJ2-7; the D call of TRBD2 is as the table states it, not checked on the DNA. TRBV21-1 has pseudogene status. The CDR3 totals 14 residues. The CDR3 DNA follows: TGTGCCAGGGGACTAGCGGGAGGGAGCTACGAGCAGTACTTC. Its translation is CARGLAGGSYEQYF.

In its sample, this clone was seen a few times. The chain's CDR3 is CASSPLRGYLDEAFF. CDR3 DNA: TGTGCCAGCAGCCCCCTTAGAGGCTATCTGGATGAAGCTTTCTTT. The chain combines TRBV5-6 with TRBJ1-1, with D unclear. The CDR3 extends over 15 amino acids. V lost 4 bases and J 7 bases, leaving 20 bases between the germline ends. Per germline, CDR1 SGHDT and CDR2 YYEEEE. Filled out from reference TRBV5-6 and TRBJ1-1, the complete variable domain reads DAGVTQSPTHLIKTRGQQVTLRCSPKSGHDTVSWYQQALGQGPQFIFQYYEEEERQRGNFPDRFSGHQFPNYSSELNVNALLLGDSALYLCASSPLRGYLDEAFFGQGTRLTVV.

The V gene is TRBV9, the J gene TRBJ2-7; 11 bases map to TRBD2. Germline CDR1 SGDLS, CDR2 YYNGEE. This CDR3 contains 15 residues. With 3 bases clipped from V and 6 bases from J, the junction kept 8 bases outside the gene matches. CDR3 loop: CASSASGTSGPEQYF. CDR3 DNA: TGTGCCAGCAGCGCGTCCGGGACTAGCGGCCCCGAGCAGTACTTC.

This clone was detected only a few times. With only one base between it and a far larger clone, this is likely a read error. In DNA form, the CDR3 reads TGTGCCAGCAGACCAGGGGGCGCGGTGAAGGAGACAGATACGCAGTATTTT. Its protein product is CASRPGGAVKETDTQYF. The chain recombines TRBV4-2 with TRBJ2-3; 8 nucleotides match TRBD1. The junction had 14 bases not matched to a gene; V was cut back by 6 bases and J by 3 bases. The germline V gene encodes CDR1 LGHNA and CDR2 YNFKEQ. CDR3 length equals 17 residues.

The V call is TRBV6-1, the J call TRBJ1-6; 8 nucleotides align to TRBD1. CDR3 length: 15 residues. V lost 3 bases and J lost 9; bases outside the gene matches: 7. Germline V gene data show CDR1 as MNHNS and CDR2 as SASEGT. The CDR3 sequence: CASSEDPGGGSPLHF. In nucleotides, the CDR3 is TGTGCCAGCAGTGAGGACCCAGGGGGCGGTTCACCCCTCCACTTT.

The chain couples TRBV5-1 to TRBJ1-1; D possibly corresponds to TRBD1 (6 bases). Germline V lookup: CDR1 SGHRS, CDR2 YFSETQ. The CDR3 covers 13 residues. V lost 7 bases, J lost 3 bases, and 13 bases lay in between. The CDR3 bases are TGCGCCAGCTCCTTTTCAGGGGACACTGAAGCTTTCTTT. Protein sequence: CASSFSGDTEAFF.

V usage is TRBV7-6 and J usage is TRBJ1-5; D gene ambiguous. Germline lookup yields CDR1 SGHVS and CDR2 FNYEAQ. Trimming removed 2 bases from V and 6 bases from J, with 8 bases in between. This CDR3 is built from 13 residues. This CDR3 is CASSLSEGQPQHF. In DNA form, the CDR3 reads TGTGCCAGCAGCTTATCGGAGGGTCAGCCCCAGCATTTT.

The gene calls are TRBV5-1 and TRBJ2-7; no clear D. The germline V gene encodes CDR1 SGHRS and CDR2 YFSETQ. The CDR3 has 13 residues. Trimming shortened V by 5 bases and J by 0 bases, and 9 bases separated the two germline ends. The CDR3 DNA reads TGCGCCAGCAGATTTGAGAGCTCCTACGAGCAGTACTTC. It yields the protein CASRFESSYEQYF.